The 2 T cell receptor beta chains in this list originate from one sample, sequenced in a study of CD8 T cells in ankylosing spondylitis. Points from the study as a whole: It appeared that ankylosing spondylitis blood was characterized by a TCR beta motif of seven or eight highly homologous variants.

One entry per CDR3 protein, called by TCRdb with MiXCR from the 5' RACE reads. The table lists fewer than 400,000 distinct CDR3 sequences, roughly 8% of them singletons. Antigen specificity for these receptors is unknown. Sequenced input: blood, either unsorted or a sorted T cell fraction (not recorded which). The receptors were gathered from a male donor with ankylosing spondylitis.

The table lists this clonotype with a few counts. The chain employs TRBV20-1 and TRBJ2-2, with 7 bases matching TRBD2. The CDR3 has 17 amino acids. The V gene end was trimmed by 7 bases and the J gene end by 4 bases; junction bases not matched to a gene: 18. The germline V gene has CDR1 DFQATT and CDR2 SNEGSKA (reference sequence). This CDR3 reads CSVGGAMGLQVTGELFF. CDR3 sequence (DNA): TGCAGTGTCGGGGGAGCCATGGGACTACAAGTCACCGGGGAGCTGTTTTTT.

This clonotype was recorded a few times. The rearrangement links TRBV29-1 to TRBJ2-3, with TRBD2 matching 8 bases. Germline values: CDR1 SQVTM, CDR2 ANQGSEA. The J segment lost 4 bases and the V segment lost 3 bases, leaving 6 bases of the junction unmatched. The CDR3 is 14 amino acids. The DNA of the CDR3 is TGCAGCGTTGACAGTAGCGGGATCTCAGATACGCAGTATTTT. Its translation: CSVDSSGISDTQYF.